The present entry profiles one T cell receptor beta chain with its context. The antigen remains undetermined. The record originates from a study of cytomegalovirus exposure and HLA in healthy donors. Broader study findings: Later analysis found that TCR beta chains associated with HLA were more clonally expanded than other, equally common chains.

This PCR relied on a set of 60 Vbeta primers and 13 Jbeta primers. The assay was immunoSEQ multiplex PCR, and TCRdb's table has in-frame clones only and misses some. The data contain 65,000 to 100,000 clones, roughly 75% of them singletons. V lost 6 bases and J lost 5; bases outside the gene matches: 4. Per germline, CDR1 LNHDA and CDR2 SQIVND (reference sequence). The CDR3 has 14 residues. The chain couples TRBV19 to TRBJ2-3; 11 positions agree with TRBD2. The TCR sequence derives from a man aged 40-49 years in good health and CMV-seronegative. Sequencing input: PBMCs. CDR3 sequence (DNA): TGTGCCAGTAGGCCTCTAGCGGGAGGAGATACGCAGTATTTT. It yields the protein CASRPLAGGDTQYF. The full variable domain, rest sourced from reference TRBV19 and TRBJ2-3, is DGGITQSPKYLFRKEGQNVTLSCEQNLNHDAMYWYRQDPGQGLRLIYYSQIVNDFQKGDIAEGYSVSREKKESFPLTVTSAQKNPTAFYLCASRPLAGGDTQYFGPGTRLTVL.